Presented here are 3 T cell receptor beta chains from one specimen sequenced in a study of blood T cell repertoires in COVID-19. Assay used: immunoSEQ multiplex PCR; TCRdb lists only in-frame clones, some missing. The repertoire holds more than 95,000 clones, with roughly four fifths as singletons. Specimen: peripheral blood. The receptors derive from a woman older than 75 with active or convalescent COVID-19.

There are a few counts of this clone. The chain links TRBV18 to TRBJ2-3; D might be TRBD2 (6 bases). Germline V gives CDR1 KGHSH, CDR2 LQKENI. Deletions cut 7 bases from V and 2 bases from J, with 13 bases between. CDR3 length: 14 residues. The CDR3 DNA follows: TGTGCCAGCTACGAGACTAGGTCCACAGATACGCAGTATTTT. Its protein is CASYETRSTDTQYF.

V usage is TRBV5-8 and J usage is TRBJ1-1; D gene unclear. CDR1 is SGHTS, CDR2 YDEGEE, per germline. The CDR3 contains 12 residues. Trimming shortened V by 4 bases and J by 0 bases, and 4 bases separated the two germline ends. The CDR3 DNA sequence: TGTGCCAGCAGCCCGGTGAACACTGAAGCTTTCTTT. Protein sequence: CASSPVNTEAFF.

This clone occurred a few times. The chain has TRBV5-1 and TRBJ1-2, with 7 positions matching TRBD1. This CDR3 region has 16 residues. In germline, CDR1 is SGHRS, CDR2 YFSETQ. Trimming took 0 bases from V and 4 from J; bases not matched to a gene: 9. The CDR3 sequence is CASSLGQGSGIYGYTF. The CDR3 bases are TGCGCCAGCAGCTTGGGACAGGGATCAGGGATCTATGGCTACACCTTC.